This TCR beta chain was documented in a study of blood T cells in healthy people across ages. Study summary: For every two T cells, template switching captured about one barcoded beta molecule.

The CDR3 runs 15 residues. CDR1 and CDR2 from the germline V gene are LGHNA and YNFKEQ. Findings and caveats of the study: The unknown donor CMV status may have confounded expanded clonotype changes.

In the case of this clonotype: Its antigen is not known.

In each sample, at least 7 million PBMCs were isolated. Alongside a J-beta primer mix, a sample-barcoded 5' primer served in a second PCR lasting roughly 6 to 12 cycles. Any given sample supplied a minimum of 3 million CDR3-containing paired-end reads. TCRdb re-called the 5' RACE reads with MiXCR, one entry per CDR3 protein. The sample contains about 1.8 million distinct CDR3 sequences, roughly 49% of which appear only once. This receptor was taken from a woman between 35 and 50 years old in good health. The specimen sequenced was blood. The rearrangement joins TRBV4-2 to TRBJ2-4; D possibly corresponds to TRBD1 (5 bases). The DNA end favors TRBJ2-7, so the J call may be wrong. This CDR3 reads CASSQVDTGTYEQYF. The DNA of the CDR3 is TGTGCCAGCAGCCAAGTTGACACAGGAACCTACGAGCAGTACTTC.